This T cell receptor (beta chain) emerged from a study of graft-versus-host responses after intestinal transplantation. Germline V gene lookup returns CDR1 SEHNR and CDR2 FQNEAQ (reference sequence). Trimming shortened V by 6 bases and J by 9 bases, and 23 bases separated the two germline ends. The CDR3 sequence is 15 residues long. Assay: immunoSEQ multiplex PCR; the TCRdb copy retains only in-frame clones and omits some. This repertoire shows approximately 11,000 clones, 80% to 85% found once; its top ten account for 30% to 45%. Sequencing used PBMCs, obtained roughly 74 weeks after intestinal transplant. The chain joins TRBV7-9 to TRBJ2-5, with D possibly matching TRBD1 (6 bases). The receptor was isolated from a human patient who received an intestinal transplant, so some T cells may come from the graft donor. CDR3 residues: CASSPSLRGVGAQYF. The CDR3 bases are TGTGCCAGCAGTCCGTCACTCAGGGGTGTTGGGGCCCAGTACTTC.